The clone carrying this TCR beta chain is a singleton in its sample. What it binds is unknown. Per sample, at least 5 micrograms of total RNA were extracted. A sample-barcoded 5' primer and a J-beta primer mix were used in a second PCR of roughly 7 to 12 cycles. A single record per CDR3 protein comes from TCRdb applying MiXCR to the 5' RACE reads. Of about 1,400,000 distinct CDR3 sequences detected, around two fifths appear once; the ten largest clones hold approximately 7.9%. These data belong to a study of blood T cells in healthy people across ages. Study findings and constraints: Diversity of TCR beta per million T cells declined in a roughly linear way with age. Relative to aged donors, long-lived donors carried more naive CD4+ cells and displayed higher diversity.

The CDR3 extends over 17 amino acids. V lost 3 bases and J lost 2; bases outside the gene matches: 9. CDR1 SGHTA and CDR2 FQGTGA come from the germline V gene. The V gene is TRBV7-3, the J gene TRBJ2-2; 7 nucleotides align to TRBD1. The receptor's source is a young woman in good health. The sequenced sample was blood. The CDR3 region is CASSLTSGTANTGELFF. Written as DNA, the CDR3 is TGTGCCAGCAGCTTGACTTCCGGGACAGCCAACACCGGGGAGCTGTTTTTT.